This is a list of T cell receptor beta chains from one sample in a study of CD8 T cells in ankylosing spondylitis. TCRdb called the 5' RACE reads again in MiXCR, with one record for every CDR3 protein. Among approximately 130,000 distinct CDR3 sequences, about an eighth were seen once, and the ten largest hold around 4.1%. Sequenced: blood, either unsorted or a sorted T cell fraction (not recorded which). The receptors come from a female donor with ankylosing spondylitis or in good health (not recorded which). The CDR3 runs from the conserved cysteine through the conserved F or W. Fields, in order: D gene, V gene, J gene, clone size, CDR3 DNA, CDR3 protein. D genes are given only for firm matches. The size entry is marked missing in some rows and otherwise reads once, few, many or a size class.

D gene: TRBD1; V gene: TRBV12-3/TRBV12-4; J gene: TRBJ2-3; clone size: many; CDR3 DNA: TGTGCCTTCACCGCGGACAGGATGTCCACTTCCTTCACAGATACGCAGTATTTT; CDR3 protein: CAFTADRMSTSFTDTQYF
D gene: NA; V gene: TRBV5-6; J gene: TRBJ1-2; clone size: NA; CDR3 DNA: TGTGCCAGCACGCAGGCGGGGGGCTACACCTTC; CDR3 protein: CASTQAGGYTF
D gene: NA; V gene: TRBV7-2; J gene: TRBJ1-5; clone size: many; CDR3 DNA: TGTGCCAGCAGCTTATCCCATCAGCCCCAGCATTTT; CDR3 protein: CASSLSHQPQHF
D gene: NA; V gene: TRBV10-3; J gene: TRBJ2-3; clone size: many; CDR3 DNA: TGTGCCATCAGTGCCAGCGTTGATGGCTATACGCAGTATTTT; CDR3 protein: CAISASVDGYTQYF
D gene: NA; V gene: TRBV7-2; J gene: TRBJ2-1; clone size: few; CDR3 DNA: TGTGCCAGCAGCTTAGATGGGTGGACCTACAATGAGCAGTTCTTC; CDR3 protein: CASSLDGWTYNEQFF
D gene: NA; V gene: TRBV11-2; J gene: TRBJ2-2; clone size: NA; CDR3 DNA: TGTGCCAGCAGCTTAAGCGGCTGGAGCCATGGGGAGCTGTTTTTT; CDR3 protein: CASSLSGWSHGELFF
D gene: TRBD2; V gene: TRBV12-3/TRBV12-4; J gene: TRBJ2-1; clone size: many; CDR3 DNA: TGTGCCAGCAGTTTAGCGGGGGGGGACAATGAGCAGTTCTTC; CDR3 protein: CASSLAGGDNEQFF
D gene: TRBD1; V gene: TRBV29-1; J gene: TRBJ2-1; clone size: many; CDR3 DNA: TGCAGCGTTGATCCGGGACAGGCTACGGATGAGCAGTTCTTC; CDR3 protein: CSVDPGQATDEQFF
D gene: NA; V gene: TRBV5-1; J gene: TRBJ1-2; clone size: many; CDR3 DNA: TGCGCCAGCAGCTTGGCCGGTGCGGGGAACTATGGCTACACCTTC; CDR3 protein: CASSLAGAGNYGYTF
D gene: TRBD1; V gene: TRBV28; J gene: TRBJ2-7; clone size: few; CDR3 DNA: TGTGCCAGCAGTAGGGACAGCCGCGGGGAGCAGTACTTC; CDR3 protein: CASSRDSRGEQYF
D gene: NA; V gene: TRBV12-3/TRBV12-4; J gene: TRBJ2-7; clone size: NA; CDR3 DNA: TGTGCCAGCAGTTTAGCGATCGGCGAGCAGTACTTC; CDR3 protein: CASSLAIGEQYF
D gene: TRBD1; V gene: TRBV10-3; J gene: TRBJ2-5; clone size: many; CDR3 DNA: TGTGCCATCAGCCCAGGACAGGGTCAAGAGACCCAGTACTTC; CDR3 protein: CAISPGQGQETQYF
D gene: TRBD1; V gene: TRBV7-9; J gene: TRBJ1-1; clone size: many; CDR3 DNA: TGTGCCAGCAGCGCAGGGACAGCGGGCATCCCAGCTTTCTTT; CDR3 protein: CASSAGTAGIPAFF
D gene: TRBD1; V gene: TRBV12-3/TRBV12-4; J gene: TRBJ2-5; clone size: once; CDR3 DNA: TGTGCCAGCACTTTCGGTGTCAGGGGGAGATCGGAGACCCAGTACTTC; CDR3 protein: CASTFGVRGRSETQYF
D gene: NA; V gene: TRBV7-2; J gene: TRBJ1-6; clone size: many; CDR3 DNA: TGTGCCAGCAGCTCCGGGAGCAGCCTCTATAATTCACCCCTCCACTTT; CDR3 protein: CASSSGSSLYNSPLHF
D gene: TRBD2; V gene: TRBV6-2/TRBV6-3; J gene: TRBJ2-7; clone size: many; CDR3 DNA: TGTGCCAGCTTGGCTAGCGGGAGATCTTGGCAGTACTTC; CDR3 protein: CASLASGRSWQYF
D gene: TRBD1; V gene: TRBV7-2; J gene: TRBJ2-5; clone size: NA; CDR3 DNA: TGTGCCAGCAGCTGGGACAGGGCTCAGACCCAGTACTTC; CDR3 protein: CASSWDRAQTQYF
D gene: TRBD2; V gene: TRBV5-1; J gene: TRBJ2-2; clone size: many; CDR3 DNA: TGCGCCGGCAGTAATTCTAGCGGCCGGAGGACCGGGGAGCTGTTTTTT; CDR3 protein: CAGSNSSGRRTGELFF
D gene: NA; V gene: TRBV12-3/TRBV12-4; J gene: TRBJ2-1; clone size: many; CDR3 DNA: TGTGCCAGCAGCCTAGGGGGGGCGGATGAGCAGTTCTTC; CDR3 protein: CASSLGGADEQFF
D gene: NA; V gene: TRBV10-1; J gene: TRBJ2-7; clone size: many; CDR3 DNA: TGCGCCAGCAGTGACGTTTCGGCAGTTTTATACTTC; CDR3 protein: CASSDVSAVLYF
D gene: NA; V gene: TRBV30; J gene: TRBJ1-1; clone size: many; CDR3 DNA: TGTGCCTGGAGCCAGGTTTTGAACACTGAAGCTTTCTTT; CDR3 protein: CAWSQVLNTEAFF
D gene: NA; V gene: TRBV20-1; J gene: TRBJ2-3; clone size: many; CDR3 DNA: TGCAGTGCCCGACCCCCAGATACGCAGTATTTT; CDR3 protein: CSARPPDTQYF
D gene: NA; V gene: TRBV29-1; J gene: TRBJ1-2; clone size: few; CDR3 DNA: TGCAGCGTTGAAGAACCAGGGTATGGCTACACCTTC; CDR3 protein: CSVEEPGYGYTF
D gene: NA; V gene: TRBV9; J gene: TRBJ2-3; clone size: many; CDR3 DNA: TGTGCCAGCACCTCGACAGATACGCAGTATTTT; CDR3 protein: CASTSTDTQYF
D gene: NA; V gene: TRBV7-2; J gene: TRBJ2-5; clone size: many; CDR3 DNA: TGTGCCAGCAGCTTAGGAGTGGGTGGGGGCCCACAAGAGACCCAGTACTTC; CDR3 protein: CASSLGVGGGPQETQYF
D gene: NA; V gene: TRBV12-3/TRBV12-4; J gene: TRBJ1-2; clone size: many; CDR3 DNA: TGTGCCAGCAGTTTACAAGCCGGGGGCTACACCTTC; CDR3 protein: CASSLQAGGYTF
D gene: NA; V gene: TRBV7-8; J gene: TRBJ1-1; clone size: NA; CDR3 DNA: TGTGCCAGCAGCTTGGGTGAGAAAGCTTTCTTT; CDR3 protein: CASSLGEKAFF
D gene: TRBD1; V gene: TRBV20-1; J gene: TRBJ2-1; clone size: many; CDR3 DNA: TGCAGTGCGCGCCCTGACAGGGGGTGGAATGAGCAGTTCTTC; CDR3 protein: CSARPDRGWNEQFF
D gene: NA; V gene: TRBV29-1; J gene: TRBJ2-3; clone size: many; CDR3 DNA: TGCAGCGTTGACGTAGGGGCCAGGGATACGCAGTATTTT; CDR3 protein: CSVDVGARDTQYF
D gene: NA; V gene: TRBV20-1; J gene: TRBJ2-5; clone size: many; CDR3 DNA: TGCAGTGCAACCTGGGACTCTAACCAAGAGACCCAGTACTTC; CDR3 protein: CSATWDSNQETQYF
D gene: NA; V gene: TRBV7-9; J gene: TRBJ2-7; clone size: many; CDR3 DNA: TGTGCCAGCAGCTTCGACGGGCCATCCTACGAGCAGTACTTC; CDR3 protein: CASSFDGPSYEQYF
D gene: TRBD2; V gene: TRBV11-3; J gene: TRBJ2-1; clone size: many; CDR3 DNA: TGTGCCAGCAGCTTCGGTAGCGGGGGACAGTTCTTC; CDR3 protein: CASSFGSGGQFF
D gene: NA; V gene: TRBV2; J gene: TRBJ2-7; clone size: many; CDR3 DNA: TGTGCCAACCAAAGGTCTGGCCACGAGCAGTACTTC; CDR3 protein: CANQRSGHEQYF
D gene: NA; V gene: TRBV20-1; J gene: TRBJ2-5; clone size: many; CDR3 DNA: TGCAGTGCTCTTTACGCCGGGACTTCTCAAGAGACCCAGTACTTC; CDR3 protein: CSALYAGTSQETQYF
D gene: TRBD1; V gene: TRBV5-1; J gene: TRBJ2-7; clone size: NA; CDR3 DNA: TGCGCCAGCAGCTTGGGAAGGACAGGGGTAGAAGAGCAGTACTTC; CDR3 protein: CASSLGRTGVEEQYF
D gene: TRBD2; V gene: TRBV20-1; J gene: TRBJ2-1; clone size: many; CDR3 DNA: TGCAGTGCCCCAGGGACTAGCGGGAGGATAAACTACAATGAGCAGTTCTTC; CDR3 protein: CSAPGTSGRINYNEQFF
D gene: NA; V gene: TRBV20-1; J gene: TRBJ1-1; clone size: few; CDR3 DNA: TGCAGTGCTAGAGATGAGCCAGAAGCTTTCTTT; CDR3 protein: CSARDEPEAFF
D gene: NA; V gene: TRBV15; J gene: TRBJ2-7; clone size: many; CDR3 DNA: TGTGCCACCAGCAGAGGATCACTCTCCCTCTCCTACGAGCAGTACTTC; CDR3 protein: CATSRGSLSLSYEQYF
D gene: NA; V gene: TRBV12-3/TRBV12-4; J gene: TRBJ2-3; clone size: many; CDR3 DNA: TGTGCCAGCAGTTTAGTAGGAGGAGATACGCAGTATTTT; CDR3 protein: CASSLVGGDTQYF
D gene: TRBD2; V gene: TRBV6-1; J gene: TRBJ2-1; clone size: NA; CDR3 DNA: TGTGCCAGCAGTCTTCCGGGGGGGGATGAGCAGTTCTTC; CDR3 protein: CASSLPGGDEQFF
D gene: TRBD1; V gene: TRBV6-2/TRBV6-3; J gene: TRBJ2-1; clone size: many; CDR3 DNA: TGTGCCAGCAGTTACTTTCCGGGACAGGGAGACGATGAGCAGTTCTTC; CDR3 protein: CASSYFPGQGDDEQFF